These 7 T cell receptor beta chains share one sample of origin, sequenced in a study of shared clonotypes between healthy human individuals. The assay was immunoSEQ multiplex PCR, and TCRdb's table has in-frame clones only and misses some. The repertoire consists of some 580,000 clones, with 95% to 98% occurring once and the leading ten covering about 0.057%. Sequenced sample: naive CD4+ T cells sorted from blood. The subset is: CD45RA+ positively selected. These receptors were collected from a woman in her thirties in good health.

V and J are TRBV28 and TRBJ2-6, with TRBD2 matching over 7 bases. The J segment lost 1 base and the V segment lost 5 bases, leaving 14 bases of the junction unmatched. CDR1 MDHEN and CDR2 SYDVKM come from the germline V gene. The CDR3 sequence is 19 residues long. CDR3 amino acids: CASSGFPSGGLSGANVLTF. CDR3 sequence (DNA): TGTGCCAGCAGTGGGTTCCCTAGCGGAGGGTTGTCTGGGGCCAACGTCCTGACTTTC.

The chain uses TRBV5-4 and TRBJ2-2; weak D call: TRBD2 (6 bases). In germline, CDR1 is SGHNT, CDR2 YYREEE (reference sequence). This CDR3 spans 14 amino acids. The V and J ends lost 4 bases and 5 bases respectively, with 12 bases between them. The CDR3 loop is CASSLEGTTGELFF. CDR3 bases: TGTGCCAGCAGCCTGGAGGGAACGACCGGGGAGCTGTTTTTT.

The chain combines TRBV19 with TRBJ1-1; a weak D match, TRBD1 (6 bases). The CDR3 runs 15 residues. V gave up 6 bases and J gave up 1 base, with 15 bases separating them. The germline V gene has CDR1 LNHDA and CDR2 SQIVND (reference sequence). The chain's CDR3 is CASRRAGTTNTEAFF. In DNA form, the CDR3 reads TGTGCCAGTAGGCGCGCCGGGACAACGAACACTGAAGCTTTCTTT. Combining the CDR3 with reference TRBV19 and TRBJ1-1 gives the whole variable domain DGGITQSPKYLFRKEGQNVTLSCEQNLNHDAMYWYRQDPGQGLRLIYYSQIVNDFQKGDIAEGYSVSREKKESFPLTVTSAQKNPTAFYLCASRRAGTTNTEAFFGQGTRLTVV.

This clone has more than one count but fewer than ten. This chain uses TRBV28 with TRBJ1-2, with D perhaps matching TRBD1 (5 bases). Germline V CDR1 and CDR2: MDHEN, SYDVKM. The CDR3 extends over 12 amino acids. The ends were cut back, 4 bases at V and 5 bases at J, with 8 bases in the middle. CDR3 loop: CASSYDRYGYTF. CDR3 DNA: TGTGCCAGCAGTTACGACAGATATGGCTACACCTTC.

J is TRBJ2-4 and V is TRBV11-2, with TRBD2 matching over 10 bases. CDR3 length equals 16 residues. The trim removed 5 bases at V and 6 bases at J, leaving 10 bases unmatched. CDR1 SGHAT and CDR2 FQNNGV come from the germline V gene. The CDR3 region is CASSLLLAGLRNIQYF. In DNA, the CDR3 is TGTGCCAGCAGCCTATTACTAGCGGGATTGAGAAACATTCAGTACTTC.

The sample holds one count of this clone. This chain connects TRBV5-1 to TRBJ2-6, with D tentatively TRBD2 (6 bases). Trimming removed 1 base from V and 0 bases from J, with 11 bases in between. Looked up from germline, CDR1 is SGHRS and CDR2 is YFSETQ. The CDR3 covers 17 residues. For the CDR3, the DNA is TGCGCCAGCAGCTTGCGGGCCGGGAGCTCTGGGGCCAACGTCCTGACTTTC. This encodes CASSLRAGSSGANVLTF.

The DNA for the CDR3 is TGTGCCAGCAGTCATGACAGGAACTATGGCTACACCTTC. This encodes CASSHDRNYGYTF. The gene calls are TRBV27 and TRBJ1-2; TRBD1 might be the D (6 bases). Germline V CDR1 and CDR2: MNHEY, SMNVEV (reference sequence). There are 13 residues in the CDR3. Trimming removed 5 bases from V and 2 bases from J, with 9 bases in between.